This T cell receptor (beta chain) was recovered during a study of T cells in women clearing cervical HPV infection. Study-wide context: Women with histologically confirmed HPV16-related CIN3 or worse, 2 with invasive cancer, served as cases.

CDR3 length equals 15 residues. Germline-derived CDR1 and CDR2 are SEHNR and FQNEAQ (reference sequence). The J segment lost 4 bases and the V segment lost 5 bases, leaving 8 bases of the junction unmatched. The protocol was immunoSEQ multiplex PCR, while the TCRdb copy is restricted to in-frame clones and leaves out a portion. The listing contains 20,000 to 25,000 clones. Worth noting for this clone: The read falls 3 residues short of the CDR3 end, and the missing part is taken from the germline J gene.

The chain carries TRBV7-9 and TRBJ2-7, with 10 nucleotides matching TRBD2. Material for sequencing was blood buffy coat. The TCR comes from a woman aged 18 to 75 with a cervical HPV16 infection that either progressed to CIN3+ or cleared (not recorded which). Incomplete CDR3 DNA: TGTGCCAGCAGCCCGCTAGCGGGAGTTTCATACGAG. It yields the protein CASSPLAGVSYE. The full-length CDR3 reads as CASSPLAGVSYEQYF.